This T cell receptor beta chain was recovered during a study of molecular identifiers for immune sequencing clone quantification. The CDR3 runs 15 residues. Germline V gene lookup returns CDR1 MNHNY and CDR2 SVGAGI (reference sequence). The V and J ends lost 1 base and 1 base respectively, with 11 bases between them. Each CDR3 protein is one row after TCRdb ran MiXCR on the PCR reads. The profile shows tens of thousands of distinct CDR3 sequences, around 18% of them singletons. This clonotype was counted many times. This rearrangement joins TRBV6-6 to TRBJ2-7, with D perhaps matching TRBD1 (5 bases). The source is a human donor in good health. Some libraries in this study had Jurkat cell RNA spiked in. Sequencing was performed on naive CD8+ T cells from blood, with Jurkat cell RNA spiked in. Subset here: FACS-sorted CD8+CD4-CCR7+CD45RA+ naive T cells. The CDR3 coding sequence is TGTGCCAGCAGTTACTTGTCAGGGTGGTCCTACGAGCAGTACTTC. It specifies CASSYLSGWSYEQYF.